One sample yielded the 15 T cell receptor beta chains listed below, sequenced in a study of shared clonotypes between healthy human individuals. Measured with immunoSEQ multiplex PCR; TCRdb has only the in-frame clones, and not every one. The sample includes 2 million to 2.5 million clones, about 90% of them seen just once. Sequencing used naive CD4+ T cells from PBMCs. Subset in this sample: CD45RA+ positively selected. The receptors stem from a man aged 18 to 35 in good health. Some clones in this sample may be carry-over from other donors' samples.

The chain links TRBV5-1 to TRBJ2-3; 10 nucleotides line up with TRBD2. The CDR3 is 17 residues long. The V gene end was trimmed by 7 bases and the J gene end by 0 bases; junction bases not matched to a gene: 11. Germline V gene sequence: CDR1 SGHRS, CDR2 YFSETQ. The CDR3 protein is CASQGLAGAPSTDTQYF. The CDR3 DNA sequence: TGCGCCAGCCAGGGGCTAGCGGGAGCCCCCAGCACAGATACGCAGTATTTT.

The chain is built from TRBV4-1 and TRBJ2-7, with 9 bases lining up with TRBD2. There are 15 residues in the CDR3. Looked up from germline, CDR1 is MGHRA and CDR2 is YSYEKL. Trimming cost V 0 bases and J 6 bases; bases outside gene matches: 6. CDR3 in amino acids: CASSQEWRGGPEQYF. The DNA of the CDR3 is TGCGCCAGCAGCCAAGAGTGGCGGGGGGGGCCCGAGCAGTACTTC.

The chain joins TRBV30 to TRBJ1-5, with D unresolved. Trimming shortened V by 4 bases and J by 4 bases, and 11 bases separated the two germline ends. Germline loops: CDR1 GTSNPN, CDR2 SVGIG (reference sequence). The CDR3 has 13 residues. The CDR3 spells CAWTPGTNQPQHF. The CDR3 DNA reads as TGTGCCTGGACCCCGGGAACAAATCAGCCCCAGCATTTT.

This chain connects TRBV5-5 to TRBJ1-1; D remains ambiguous. This CDR3 comprises 13 residues. The V end lost 2 bases, the J end lost 3 bases, and 8 bases lay between the germline ends. CDR1 is SGHKS, CDR2 YYEKEE, per germline (reference sequence). In nucleotides, the CDR3 is TGTGCCAGCAGCTTCACGGCCTACACTGAAGCTTTCTTT. Protein sequence: CASSFTAYTEAFF.

The chain recombines TRBV18 with TRBJ2-5, with D tentatively TRBD2 (5 bases). V was shortened by 4 bases and J by 5 bases, with 8 bases between the two germline ends. Germline CDR1 reads KGHSH; CDR2 reads LQKENI. This CDR3 is built from 12 residues. The CDR3 region is CASSQGGETQYF. The CDR3 coding sequence is TGTGCCAGCTCACAGGGCGGGGAGACCCAGTACTTC.

The genes are TRBV2 and TRBJ2-5; 12 positions agree with TRBD2. Trimming took 1 base from V and 2 from J; bases not matched to a gene: 8. The CDR3 is made up of 18 amino acids. Germline CDR1 is SNHLY and CDR2 is FYNNEI. DNA for the CDR3: TGTGCCAGCAGTGAAGGGCTAGCGGGAGGGCCGGGACAAGAGACCCAGTACTTC. Encoded protein: CASSEGLAGGPGQETQYF.

The genes are TRBV29-1 and TRBJ2-1; tentative D call: TRBD1 (7 bases). The CDR3 runs to 14 residues. The V end was cut by 7 bases, the J end by 5 bases, with 18 bases between. Germline V CDR1 and CDR2: SQVTM, ANQGSEA. Here the CDR3 DNA reads TGCAGCGGGGGTAGGGGACAGCGGGACAATGAGCAGTTCTTC. This encodes CSGGRGQRDNEQFF.

The rearrangement joins TRBV28 to TRBJ1-3; 7 bases map to TRBD1. The germline CDR1 and CDR2 sequences are MDHEN and SYDVKM. The CDR3 is made up of 15 amino acids. Germline trimming cut 2 bases from V and 3 bases from J; bases unmatched to any gene: 4. Here the CDR3 reads CASSLAGGDGNTIYF. CDR3 nucleotides: TGTGCCAGCAGTTTAGCAGGGGGGGATGGAAACACCATATATTTT. Filled out from reference TRBV28 and TRBJ1-3, the complete variable domain reads DVKVTQSSRYLVKRTGEKVFLECVQDMDHENMFWYRQDPGLGLRLIYFSYDVKMKEKGDIPEGYSVSREKKERFSLILESASTNQTSMYLCASSLAGGDGNTIYFGEGSWLTVV.

The CDR3 sequence: CASSRRGLNTEAFF. Written as DNA, the CDR3 is TGTGCCAGCAGCCGTCGGGGACTCAACACTGAAGCTTTCTTT. V and J are TRBV11-3 and TRBJ1-1, with D maybe TRBD1 (5 bases). The V gene lost 5 bases and the J gene lost 2 bases, with 12 bases spanning the gap. CDR3 length equals 14 residues. Per germline, CDR1 SGHNT and CDR2 YENEEA.

The V and J genes are TRBV29-1 and TRBJ1-2; 7 bases line up with TRBD1. The ends lost 1 base at V and 4 bases at J; junction bases unmatched: 15. The CDR3 loop spans 17 amino acids. From germline, CDR1 is SQVTM and CDR2 ANQGSEA. CDR3 in DNA: TGCAGCGTTGAAGGATCGGGGCTGACAGGGCTTCTCTATGGCTACACCTTC. Encoded protein: CSVEGSGLTGLLYGYTF.

This sequence joins TRBV7-2 and TRBJ2-5, with 8 nucleotides matching TRBD2. CDR1 and CDR2 (germline): SGHTA, FQGNSA. The CDR3 runs 16 residues. V was pared by 1 base and J by 2 bases, with 6 bases of the junction left unmatched. This CDR3 is CASSLVILAEQETQYF. CDR3 nucleotides: TGTGCCAGCAGCTTAGTAATACTAGCGGAACAAGAGACCCAGTACTTC.

The V and J genes are TRBV7-3 and TRBJ2-7; possibly TRBD1 or TRBD2 for D (6 bases each). V was cut by 4 bases and J by 6 bases, with 16 bases left in between. The length of the CDR3 is 14 residues. The germline V gene has CDR1 SGHTA and CDR2 FQGTGA. CDR3 sequence: CASSYHGGLGEQYF. As DNA, the CDR3 is TGTGCCAGCAGCTACCATGGGGGGCTGGGCGAGCAGTACTTC.

V is TRBV28 and J is TRBJ2-1; TRBD2 matches 7 bases. Losses at the gene ends were 7 bases for V and 9 bases for J; bases not matched to a gene: 12. This CDR3 spans 14 amino acids. CDR1 MDHEN and CDR2 SYDVKM come from the germline V gene. The CDR3 spells CASNSAGVLGEQFF. DNA of the CDR3: TGTGCCAGCAATTCGGCGGGAGTTTTAGGTGAGCAGTTCTTC.

This chain links TRBV28 with TRBJ1-1; D not resolved. Per germline, CDR1 MDHEN and CDR2 SYDVKM. This CDR3 region has 17 residues. The V end was cut by 5 bases, the J end by 3 bases, with 22 bases between. In DNA, the CDR3 is TGTGCCAGCAGTAGCGGCGTACGGAAGGGCAAATACACTGAAGCTTTCTTT. Translated, it gives CASSSGVRKGKYTEAFF.

The chain joins TRBV29-1 to TRBJ1-1; TRBD1 matches 9 bases. From germline, CDR1 is SQVTM and CDR2 ANQGSEA. Unmatched junction bases numbered 4, after V lost 7 bases and J lost 1 base. The CDR3 loop spans 13 amino acids. The CDR3 region is CSGDRGRNTEAFF. Written as DNA, the CDR3 is TGCAGCGGAGACAGGGGGAGGAACACTGAAGCTTTCTTT.